What follows is one T cell receptor beta chain and its context. Its antigen is unidentified. Time point denoted: before natalizumab initiation. Prior interferon beta treatment was universal, and the PML patients were all female. This entry is derived from a study of multiple sclerosis patients with progressive multifocal leukoencephalopathy. Study results and caveats: Clones expanded at PML were already present before and during natalizumab. In most PML patients, TRB repertoires appeared less diverse by entropy.

Germline V gives CDR1 MDHEN, CDR2 SYDVKM. There are 17 residues in the CDR3. V was trimmed by 6 bases and J by 0 bases, leaving 18 bases between them. Every PCR reaction included synthetic inline CDR3 controls for all V-J pairings. Sequenced by immunoSEQ multiplex PCR; TCRdb stores in-frame clones only, minus some. This sample carries 25,000 to 35,000 clones, approximately 89% of them seen once, and the ten largest clones take about 1.5%. This chain connects TRBV28 to TRBJ2-1; D possibly corresponds to TRBD1 (5 bases). Material for sequencing was PBMCs. The TCR sequence derives from a human donor with multiple sclerosis. In DNA form, the CDR3 reads TGTGCCAGCAGCACCCATCGGAGACAGCGCTCCTACAATGAGCAGTTCTTC. It yields the protein CASSTHRRQRSYNEQFF.